This T cell receptor (beta chain) is from a study of spatial heterogeneity in lung cancer. Study at large: Detected beta-chain sequences consistently exceeded alpha-chain sequences. An average of more than ten raw reads was observed per unique TCR and UMI combination. General study points: Counts of expanded alpha and beta TCRs within tumors tracked the tumor nonsynonymous mutation count.

From germline, CDR1 is MNHEY and CDR2 SMNVEV (reference sequence). V was pared by 3 bases and J by 7 bases, with 20 bases between. The CDR3 sequence is 16 residues long. This clonotype occurred many times. Antigen: not known. Sample time point: sample taken at primary tumor resection. Sequencing of whole RNA from tumor, nontumor lung or frozen PBMC involved no sorting. From the 5' RACE reads, TCRdb called clonotypes with MiXCR, one entry per CDR3 protein. The sample contains roughly 20,000 distinct CDR3 sequences, approximately 2.5% of which appear only once. The specimen was lung tumor tissue, collected at surgery. The genes are TRBV27 and TRBJ2-3; D might be TRBD2 (5 bases). The receptor comes from a male donor with early-stage non-small cell lung cancer. The CDR3 loop is CASSFNLGEAVYTQYF. CDR3 bases: TGTGCCAGCAGTTTCAATCTGGGAGAGGCGGTATATACGCAGTATTTT.